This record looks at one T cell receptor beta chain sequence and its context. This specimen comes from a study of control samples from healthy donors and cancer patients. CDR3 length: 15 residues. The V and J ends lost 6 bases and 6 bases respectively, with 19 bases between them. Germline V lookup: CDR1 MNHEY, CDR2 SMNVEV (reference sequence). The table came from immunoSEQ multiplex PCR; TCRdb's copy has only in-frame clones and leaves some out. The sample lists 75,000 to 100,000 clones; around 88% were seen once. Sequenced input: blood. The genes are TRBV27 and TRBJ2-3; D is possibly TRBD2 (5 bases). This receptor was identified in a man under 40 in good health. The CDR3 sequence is CASRKAAIVFDTQYF. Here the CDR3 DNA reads TGTGCCAGCAGGAAAGCGGCAATAGTTTTTGATACGCAGTATTTT.